This T cell receptor beta chain was recorded in a study of identical twins. This clonotype was counted many times. V gave up 0 bases and J gave up 3 bases, with 18 bases separating them. Germline lookup yields CDR1 DFQATT and CDR2 SNEGSKA (reference sequence). The CDR3 totals 17 residues. Template switching, a step in the protocol, added a universal primer site, and cDNA carried unique molecular identifiers. TCRdb fed the 5' RACE reads into MiXCR, producing one record per CDR3 protein. In the table there are hundreds of thousands of distinct CDR3 sequences, over 8.5% of which are singletons. The same specimen was also included in a second study, on yellow fever vaccine responses in identical twins.

This clonotype was obtained from a young woman in good health. This chain connects TRBV20-1 to TRBJ2-1; D call uncertain. Sequencing was carried out using PBMCs. The CDR3 DNA sequence: TGCAGTGCTAGAGATCTGGGCGGATCTGAGTTCTACAATGAGCAGTTCTTC. The encoded protein is CSARDLGGSEFYNEQFF.